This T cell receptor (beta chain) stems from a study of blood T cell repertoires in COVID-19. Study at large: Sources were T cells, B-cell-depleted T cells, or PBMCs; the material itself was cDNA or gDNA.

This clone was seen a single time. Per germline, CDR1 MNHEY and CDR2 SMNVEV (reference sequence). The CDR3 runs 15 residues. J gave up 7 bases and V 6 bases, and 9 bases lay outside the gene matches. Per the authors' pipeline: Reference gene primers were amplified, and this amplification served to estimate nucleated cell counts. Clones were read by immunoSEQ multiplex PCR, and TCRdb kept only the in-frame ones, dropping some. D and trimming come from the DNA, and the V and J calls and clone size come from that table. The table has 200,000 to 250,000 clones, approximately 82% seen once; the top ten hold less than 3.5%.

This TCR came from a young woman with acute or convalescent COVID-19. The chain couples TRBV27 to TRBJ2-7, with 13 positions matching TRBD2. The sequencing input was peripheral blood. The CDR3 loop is CASSKTSGRAREQYF. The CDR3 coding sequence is TGTGCCAGCAGCAAAACTAGCGGGAGGGCGCGGGAGCAGTACTTC.